These 10 T cell receptor beta chains originate from one sample sequenced in a study of shared clonotypes between healthy human individuals. Profiling relied on immunoSEQ multiplex PCR, and the TCRdb table lists in-frame clones only, not all of them. The data show roughly 2.2 million clones, roughly 93% seen once. The sequenced sample consisted of naive CD4+ T cells from PBMCs. Described subset: CD45RA+ positively selected. These receptors were obtained from a man aged 18 to 30 in good health. Some clones in this sample may be carry-over from other donors' samples.

This chain uses TRBV11-2 with TRBJ2-1; 12 nucleotides match TRBD2. The germline V gene has CDR1 SGHAT and CDR2 FQNNGV. V lost 3 bases, J lost 4 bases, and 1 base stayed unmatched. CDR3 length equals 15 residues. This chain's CDR3 is CASSFTSGGYNEQFF. CDR3 coding DNA: TGTGCCAGCAGCTTCACTAGCGGGGGGTACAATGAGCAGTTCTTC.

This chain joins TRBV7-2 and TRBJ1-1; 10 bases fit TRBD1. The V and J ends lost 2 bases and 11 bases, in that order; junction bases with no gene match: 8. The CDR3 extends over 14 amino acids. CDR1 is SGHTA, CDR2 FQGNSA, per germline. CDR3 sequence (DNA): TGTGCCAGCAGCTTACGACAGGGGGCAAGTCGGGCTTTCTTT. Translating gives CASSLRQGASRAFF.

The V and J genes are TRBV6-6 and TRBJ2-3, with D perhaps TRBD1 (5 bases). The CDR3 sequence is 14 residues long. V dropped 6 bases and J dropped 6 bases, with 16 bases sitting between them. From germline, CDR1 is MNHNY and CDR2 SVGAGI (reference sequence). CDR3 sequence: CASSRSSRADTQYF. CDR3 sequence (DNA): TGTGCCAGCAGCCGATCATCCAGGGCTGATACGCAGTATTTT.

This clone showed up just once. The identical CDR3 is also encoded by other nucleotide sequences in the sample. The chain links TRBV18 to TRBJ2-5; 11 bases match TRBD2. The CDR3 spans 14 residues. Germline values: CDR1 KGHSH, CDR2 LQKENI. J lost 3 bases, V lost 3 bases, and 0 bases had no gene match. CDR3 protein: CASSPTSGKETQYF. CDR3 sequence (DNA): TGTGCCAGCTCACCGACTAGCGGGAAAGAGACCCAGTACTTC.

V and J are TRBV6-1 and TRBJ2-7, with D possibly matching TRBD2 (6 bases). CDR1 and CDR2 (germline): MNHNS, SASEGT. This CDR3 spans 13 amino acids. V was trimmed by 5 bases and J by 5 bases, leaving 13 bases between them. In nucleotides, the CDR3 is TGTGCCAGCAGTCAGGACGGAGGGGACGAGCAGTACTTC. Amino acid sequence: CASSQDGGDEQYF.

V is TRBV5-1 and J is TRBJ1-2; maybe TRBD1 (5 bases). There are 14 residues in the CDR3. Germline CDR1 SGHRS, CDR2 YFSETQ. Trimming cost V 2 bases and J 5 bases, with 13 bases left between them. CDR3 loop: CASSFDSPGYGYTF. The CDR3 region has the DNA TGCGCCAGCAGCTTCGACAGTCCGGGGTATGGCTACACCTTC.

The rearrangement links TRBV2 to TRBJ1-4, with a weak D call TRBD1 (5 bases). The V gene's germline CDR1 is SNHLY and CDR2 FYNNEI. This CDR3 has 12 amino acids. V dropped 6 bases and J dropped 13 bases, with 15 bases sitting between them. This chain's CDR3 is CASSLAPGGLFF. The CDR3, as DNA: TGTGCCAGCAGCCTCGCCCCTGGGGGACTGTTTTTT.

This clone was detected once. The chain has TRBV5-1 and TRBJ2-5, with 10 nucleotides matching TRBD1. The V gene end was trimmed by 1 base and the J gene end by 1 base; junction bases not matched to a gene: 4. The CDR3 has 16 amino acids. Germline V CDR1 and CDR2: SGHRS, YFSETQ. The CDR3 reads CASSLFRTGGQETQYF. The CDR3 nucleotides read TGCGCCAGCAGCTTGTTCCGGACAGGGGGCCAAGAGACCCAGTACTTC.

The chain carries TRBV9 and TRBJ2-7; TRBD1 agrees at 10 bases. From germline, CDR1 is SGDLS and CDR2 YYNGEE. The CDR3 spans 16 residues. The V and J ends lost 3 bases and 6 bases, in that order; junction bases with no gene match: 12. The CDR3 nucleotides read TGTGCCAGCAGCGAGGGGGTCGGGGACAGGGGAAGCGAGCAGTACTTC. It yields the protein CASSEGVGDRGSEQYF.

This chain connects TRBV5-4 to TRBJ2-1; 12 bases match TRBD2. The CDR3 consists of 18 residues. CDR1 is SGHNT, CDR2 YYREEE, per germline (reference sequence). V lost 3 bases, J lost 3 bases, and 10 bases stayed unmatched. CDR3 region: CASSSPGLAGSGYNEQFF. The CDR3 DNA sequence: TGTGCCAGCAGCTCTCCGGGACTAGCGGGTTCGGGCTACAATGAGCAGTTCTTC.